Listed below are T cell receptor beta chains from one sample, sequenced in a study of PD-L1 blockade in urothelial cancer. The method was immunoSEQ multiplex PCR; TCRdb's version includes in-frame clones alone and lacks a portion of them. The repertoire consists of 40,000 to 55,000 clones, with 84% occurring once and the leading ten covering roughly 5%. The material was PBMCs, obtained around atezolizumab (anti-PD-L1) treatment. The source is a man aged 35 to 55 with urothelial cancer. The CDR3 runs from the conserved cysteine through the conserved F or W. A D gene is named only where the DNA matches it firmly. A row's size may be missing; if present it is once, few, many or a size class.

j_call v_call d_call clone_size cdr3_nt cdr3_aa
TRBJ2-7 TRBV9 NA few TGTGCCAGCAGCGTCGTGGCGGCGACCTACGAGCAGTACTTC CASSVVAATYEQYF
TRBJ2-2 TRBV7-9 TRBD2 NA TGTGCCAGCAGCTCACGGACTAGCCTTGGAACCGGGGAGCTGTTTTTT CASSSRTSLGTGELFF
TRBJ1-2 TRBV6-6 TRBD1 NA TGTGCCAGCAGTTACCGGGACAGGGACGGCGGCTACACCTTC CASSYRDRDGGYTF
TRBJ2-7 TRBV9 NA NA TGTGCCAGCAGCGTACCCGGAGGGAAGCAGTACTTC CASSVPGGKQYF
TRBJ2-7 TRBV28 NA NA TGTGCCAGCAGTTTATCCCGGACAGCCCCAGGGTGGGAGCAGTACTTC CASSLSRTAPGWEQYF
TRBJ2-7 TRBV5-1 TRBD1 few TGCGCCAGCAGCCCCGGGACAGGGAAGAACGAGCAGTACTTC CASSPGTGKNEQYF
TRBJ2-2 TRBV19 TRBD1 NA TGTGCCAGTATTAATTCGGGACAGGGGAACACCGGGGAGCTGTTTTTT CASINSGQGNTGELFF
TRBJ2-2 TRBV4-2 NA NA TGTGCCAGCAGCCGACTCACCGGGGAGCTGTTTTTT CASSRLTGELFF
TRBJ2-2 TRBV5-1 TRBD2 NA TGCGCCAGCAGCTTGAGTGCGGGAGGGGACACCGGGGAGCTGTTTTTT CASSLSAGGDTGELFF
TRBJ2-1 TRBV6-6 NA NA TGTGCCAGCAGTTACTCGAATGGGGACTCCGCCCAGTTCTTC CASSYSNGDSAQFF
TRBJ2-1 TRBV10-2 NA NA TGCGCCAGTCTTCAGGGTAATGAGCAGTTCTTC CASLQGNEQFF
TRBJ2-3 TRBV27 NA NA TGTGCCAGCAGTTTAGCGGGAAGTCAACATACGCAGTATTTT CASSLAGSQHTQYF
TRBJ2-5 TRBV18 NA few TGTGCCAGCTCACCTTCCCTAGGAGGCCAAGGAACCCAGTACTTC CASSPSLGGQGTQYF
TRBJ2-7 TRBV4-2 TRBD2 NA TGTGCCAGCAGCCAAGAAGCAGCGGGAGGTAAAGAGCAGTACTTC CASSQEAAGGKEQYF
TRBJ1-1 TRBV9 TRBD1 NA TGTGCCAGCAGTTATTCTCCCGGGACAGGGGGCACTGAAGCTTTCTTT CASSYSPGTGGTEAFF
TRBJ2-5 TRBV11-3 NA NA TGTGCCAGCAGCTTCGGGGGGCTGGGGGAGACCCAGTACTTC CASSFGGLGETQYF
TRBJ1-2 TRBV7-9 TRBD1 once TGTGCCAGCAGCCCGAAGGGTCTACAGGGGGTCGGCTACACCTTC CASSPKGLQGVGYTF
TRBJ2-7 TRBV19 NA NA TGTGCCACCCGACGACAGGTCCGGACTCTGGGGGAGCAGTACTTC CATRRQVRTLGEQYF
TRBJ1-4 TRBV6-1 NA NA TGTGCCAGCAGTGAAGATTCTTCAACTAATGAAAAACTGTTTTTT CASSEDSSTNEKLFF
TRBJ2-7 TRBV27 NA NA TGTGCCAGCAGTTTGGGACTTGGTAGGGAGCAGTACTTC CASSLGLGREQYF
TRBJ2-5 TRBV7-6 TRBD1 NA TGTGCCAGCAGCTTAGGGACAGGGAATGGGGAGACCCAGTACTTC CASSLGTGNGETQYF
TRBJ2-7 TRBV4-2 NA NA TGTGCCAGCAGCCAAGAGCAACCCGGGACTGGAAACTACGAGCAGTACTTC CASSQEQPGTGNYEQYF
TRBJ2-1 TRBV5-5 NA NA TGTGCCAGCAGCTTGTTACTAGTGGGAGCCTACAATGAGCAGTTCTTC CASSLLLVGAYNEQFF
TRBJ2-1 TRBV5-6 NA NA TGTGCCAGCAGCTCCCCCGGGCGATGGGGTGGGAGGACCTACAATGAGCAGTTCTTC CASSSPGRWGGRTYNEQFF
TRBJ1-1 TRBV19 NA once TGTGCCAGTACCCCGGGGTTCACTGAAGCTTTCTTT CASTPGFTEAFF
TRBJ1-2 TRBV28 TRBD1 NA TGTGCCAGCAGTTTATCCCCGGGACAGGGACTAGGGGGCTACACCTTC CASSLSPGQGLGGYTF
TRBJ2-5 TRBV6-1 TRBD2 NA TGTGCCAGCGTCTGGCGGGAGGCCATGGAGACCCAGTACTTC CASVWREAMETQYF